This is a list of T cell receptor beta chains from one sample in a study of cytomegalovirus exposure and HLA in healthy donors. Sequenced by immunoSEQ multiplex PCR; TCRdb stores in-frame clones only, minus some. The sample shows fewer than 130,000 clones, about 73% of them seen only once. The sequencing sample was made of PBMCs. Receptors were obtained from a woman in her thirties in good health and CMV-seronegative. Both conserved end residues are part of each CDR3. The order of the fields is clone size, D gene, V gene, J gene, CDR3 protein, CDR3 DNA. D genes are given only for firm matches. Where a row states a size, it is once, few, many or the class of an expanded clone; other rows omit it.

clone size: -; D gene: -; V gene: TRBV7-3; J gene: TRBJ2-1; CDR3 protein: CASSLNSWNEQFF; CDR3 DNA: TGTGCCAGCAGCTTAAACTCATGGAATGAGCAGTTCTTC
clone size: few; D gene: TRBD1; V gene: TRBV7-2; J gene: TRBJ1-5; CDR3 protein: CASSGGTGRNQPQHF; CDR3 DNA: TGTGCCAGCAGCGGCGGGACAGGGCGCAATCAGCCCCAGCATTTT
clone size: -; D gene: -; V gene: TRBV27; J gene: TRBJ2-1; CDR3 protein: CASSYSSYNEQFF; CDR3 DNA: TGTGCCAGCAGTTACAGCTCCTACAATGAGCAGTTCTTC
clone size: -; D gene: -; V gene: TRBV7-9; J gene: TRBJ1-5; CDR3 protein: CASSSTGSNQPQHF; CDR3 DNA: TGTGCCAGCAGCTCGACAGGTTCCAATCAGCCCCAGCATTTT
clone size: -; D gene: TRBD1; V gene: TRBV30; J gene: TRBJ1-1; CDR3 protein: CACGRGVSEAFF; CDR3 DNA: TGTGCCTGTGGCAGGGGGGTGTCGGAAGCTTTCTTT
clone size: -; D gene: TRBD1; V gene: TRBV10-1; J gene: TRBJ1-1; CDR3 protein: CAGLRQGTEAFF; CDR3 DNA: TGCGCCGGACTCAGACAGGGTACTGAAGCTTTCTTT
clone size: -; D gene: -; V gene: TRBV19; J gene: TRBJ1-2; CDR3 protein: CASSFRQVGDYGYTF; CDR3 DNA: TGTGCCAGTAGTTTTAGACAGGTTGGGGACTATGGCTACACCTTC
clone size: -; D gene: TRBD1; V gene: TRBV4-1; J gene: TRBJ2-7; CDR3 protein: CASSRTGAGGSYEQYF; CDR3 DNA: TGCGCCAGCAGCCGAACCGGAGCAGGGGGATCCTACGAGCAGTACTTC
clone size: -; D gene: TRBD1; V gene: TRBV27; J gene: TRBJ2-7; CDR3 protein: CASSPGQDSYEQYF; CDR3 DNA: TGTGCCAGCAGCCCGGGACAGGACTCCTACGAGCAGTACTTC
clone size: -; D gene: -; V gene: TRBV7-6; J gene: TRBJ2-5; CDR3 protein: CASSLAGAGQQETQYF; CDR3 DNA: TGTGCCAGCAGCTTAGCGGGAGCCGGACAGCAAGAGACCCAGTACTTC
clone size: -; D gene: -; V gene: TRBV19; J gene: TRBJ1-5; CDR3 protein: CASSIPRGPNQPQHF; CDR3 DNA: TGTGCCAGTAGTATCCCCAGGGGACCAAATCAGCCCCAGCATTTT
clone size: -; D gene: -; V gene: TRBV27; J gene: TRBJ1-5; CDR3 protein: CASSPGGVQRPQHF; CDR3 DNA: TGTGCCAGCAGCCCCGGGGGAGTCCAACGGCCCCAGCATTTT
clone size: -; D gene: -; V gene: TRBV19; J gene: TRBJ2-4; CDR3 protein: CASSGRIKGTRYF; CDR3 DNA: TGTGCCAGTAGTGGGAGAATCAAAGGAACGCGGTACTTC
clone size: few; D gene: TRBD1; V gene: TRBV11-2; J gene: TRBJ2-7; CDR3 protein: CASSFGQGKYF; CDR3 DNA: TGTGCCAGCAGCTTCGGACAGGGGAAGTACTTC
clone size: -; D gene: -; V gene: TRBV6-1; J gene: TRBJ1-4; CDR3 protein: CASSGSHHGREKLFF; CDR3 DNA: TGTGCCAGCAGTGGGAGCCACCATGGGAGAGAAAAACTGTTTTTT
clone size: -; D gene: -; V gene: TRBV6-1; J gene: TRBJ2-6; CDR3 protein: CASSASSGANVLTF; CDR3 DNA: TGTGCCAGCAGTGCATCCTCTGGGGCCAACGTCCTGACTTTC
clone size: -; D gene: -; V gene: TRBV27; J gene: TRBJ2-7; CDR3 protein: CASSAQGSEQYF; CDR3 DNA: TGTGCCAGCAGTGCTCAGGGCTCCGAGCAGTACTTC
clone size: few; D gene: -; V gene: TRBV30; J gene: TRBJ1-1; CDR3 protein: CAWSGRNTEAFF; CDR3 DNA: TGTGCCTGGAGTGGGAGGAACACTGAAGCTTTCTTT
clone size: -; D gene: TRBD1; V gene: TRBV4-3; J gene: TRBJ2-2; CDR3 protein: CASSQDGTGGITGELFF; CDR3 DNA: TGCGCCAGCAGCCAAGATGGGACAGGGGGCATCACCGGGGAGCTGTTTTTT
clone size: -; D gene: -; V gene: TRBV27; J gene: TRBJ1-6; CDR3 protein: CASSLGLLHNSPLHF; CDR3 DNA: TGTGCCAGCAGTTTAGGATTACTACATAATTCACCCCTCCACTTT
clone size: once; D gene: -; V gene: TRBV6-4; J gene: TRBJ2-1; CDR3 protein: CASSAGQFYNEQFF; CDR3 DNA: TGTGCCAGCAGTGCCGGACAATTCTACAATGAGCAGTTCTTC
clone size: -; D gene: TRBD1; V gene: TRBV27; J gene: TRBJ2-7; CDR3 protein: CASSFGTGPEQYF; CDR3 DNA: TGTGCCAGCAGTTTTGGGACAGGGCCCGAGCAGTACTTC
clone size: -; D gene: TRBD2; V gene: TRBV6-6; J gene: TRBJ2-3; CDR3 protein: CASSYPLAGDTDTQYF; CDR3 DNA: TGTGCCAGCAGTTACCCCCTAGCGGGAGACACAGATACGCAGTATTTT
clone size: -; D gene: -; V gene: TRBV5-6; J gene: TRBJ1-5; CDR3 protein: CASSLRGGVQPQHF; CDR3 DNA: TGTGCCAGCAGCTTGCGAGGAGGGGTTCAGCCCCAGCATTTT
clone size: -; D gene: -; V gene: TRBV15; J gene: TRBJ2-7; CDR3 protein: CATSGDLVIRDKSSYEQYF; CDR3 DNA: TGTGCCACCAGCGGTGATTTAGTTATTCGGGACAAGAGCTCCTACGAGCAGTACTTC
clone size: -; D gene: -; V gene: TRBV29-1; J gene: TRBJ2-5; CDR3 protein: CSVEGQAQETQYF; CDR3 DNA: TGCAGCGTTGAGGGCCAGGCCCAAGAGACCCAGTACTTC
clone size: few; D gene: -; V gene: TRBV7-9; J gene: TRBJ1-2; CDR3 protein: CASSLMAGESGYTF; CDR3 DNA: TGTGCCAGCAGCCTAATGGCAGGGGAATCTGGCTACACCTTC
clone size: once; D gene: TRBD2; V gene: TRBV14; J gene: TRBJ2-1; CDR3 protein: CASSEGLAGGPYEQFF; CDR3 DNA: TGTGCCAGCAGCGAAGGACTAGCGGGGGGGCCCTATGAGCAGTTCTTC
clone size: few; D gene: TRBD1; V gene: TRBV7-8; J gene: TRBJ2-7; CDR3 protein: CASSQPGQAYDEQYF; CDR3 DNA: TGTGCCAGCAGCCAACCGGGACAGGCCTACGACGAGCAGTACTTC
clone size: few; D gene: -; V gene: TRBV18; J gene: TRBJ1-6; CDR3 protein: CASSPYRPPNSPLHF; CDR3 DNA: TGTGCCAGCTCACCCTACAGGCCTCCTAATTCACCCCTCCACTTT
clone size: -; D gene: -; V gene: TRBV4-1; J gene: TRBJ1-6; CDR3 protein: CASSQEIGTTSSPLHF; CDR3 DNA: TGCGCCAGCAGCCAAGAGATTGGGACTACTAGTTCACCCCTCCACTTT
clone size: -; D gene: TRBD1; V gene: TRBV9; J gene: TRBJ2-1; CDR3 protein: CASTRGQNSYNEQFF; CDR3 DNA: TGTGCCAGCACTCGGGGACAGAACTCCTACAATGAGCAGTTCTTC
clone size: once; D gene: TRBD1; V gene: TRBV29-1; J gene: TRBJ2-1; CDR3 protein: CSAPSPDRGSYNEQFF; CDR3 DNA: TGCAGCGCTCCCTCGCCTGACAGGGGGTCCTACAATGAGCAGTTCTTC
clone size: -; D gene: -; V gene: TRBV29-1; J gene: TRBJ2-2; CDR3 protein: CSVEGLTETGELFF; CDR3 DNA: TGCAGCGTTGAAGGCCTTACAGAAACCGGGGAGCTGTTTTTT
clone size: -; D gene: -; V gene: TRBV4-3; J gene: TRBJ2-3; CDR3 protein: CASSQDLGGTPGDTQYF; CDR3 DNA: TGCGCCAGCAGCCAAGATCTCGGCGGAACACCCGGAGATACGCAGTATTTT
clone size: few; D gene: TRBD1; V gene: TRBV6-5; J gene: TRBJ2-5; CDR3 protein: CASSYTKRTGQETQYF; CDR3 DNA: TGTGCCAGCAGTTACACAAAACGGACAGGCCAAGAGACCCAGTACTTC
clone size: few; D gene: -; V gene: TRBV6-6; J gene: TRBJ2-3; CDR3 protein: CASSVRTDTQYF; CDR3 DNA: TGTGCCAGCAGTGTCAGAACAGATACGCAGTATTTT
clone size: -; D gene: TRBD1; V gene: TRBV2; J gene: TRBJ2-7; CDR3 protein: CASSDSTGNSYEQYF; CDR3 DNA: TGTGCCAGCAGTGATTCGACAGGGAACTCCTACGAGCAGTACTTC
clone size: -; D gene: TRBD1; V gene: TRBV5-8; J gene: TRBJ2-7; CDR3 protein: CASSLGQGNYEQYF; CDR3 DNA: TGTGCCAGCAGCTTGGGACAGGGGAATTACGAGCAGTACTTC
clone size: -; D gene: TRBD1; V gene: TRBV28; J gene: TRBJ1-2; CDR3 protein: CASSPPGQLNYGYTF; CDR3 DNA: TGTGCCAGCAGTCCTCCGGGACAGCTTAACTATGGCTACACCTTC
clone size: few; D gene: -; V gene: TRBV28; J gene: TRBJ1-5; CDR3 protein: CASSLRRLSPQPQHF; CDR3 DNA: TGTGCCAGCAGTTTAAGAAGACTATCGCCTCAGCCCCAGCATTTT
clone size: -; D gene: TRBD1; V gene: TRBV6-6; J gene: TRBJ1-5; CDR3 protein: CASSPGQGTGSPQHF; CDR3 DNA: TGTGCCAGCAGTCCGGGACAGGGGACCGGCTCGCCCCAGCATTTT
clone size: -; D gene: -; V gene: TRBV6-5; J gene: TRBJ2-3; CDR3 protein: CASSYSPGDTQYF; CDR3 DNA: TGTGCCAGCAGTTACTCACCAGGGGATACGCAGTATTTT
clone size: -; D gene: -; V gene: TRBV4-1; J gene: TRBJ2-1; CDR3 protein: CASSQDSDSQFYNEQFF; CDR3 DNA: TGCGCCAGCAGCCAAGATTCGGACTCCCAGTTCTACAATGAGCAGTTCTTC
clone size: few; D gene: -; V gene: TRBV7-2; J gene: TRBJ1-2; CDR3 protein: CASSSYGYTF; CDR3 DNA: TGTGCCAGCAGCTCGTATGGCTACACCTTC
clone size: -; D gene: TRBD2; V gene: TRBV18; J gene: TRBJ2-3; CDR3 protein: CASSPLLAGTDTQYF; CDR3 DNA: TGTGCCAGCTCACCACTGCTAGCGGGCACAGATACGCAGTATTTT
clone size: -; D gene: -; V gene: TRBV4-2; J gene: TRBJ2-2; CDR3 protein: CASSQALGANTGELFF; CDR3 DNA: TGTGCCAGCAGCCAAGCTTTAGGGGCGAACACCGGGGAGCTGTTTTTT
clone size: once; D gene: TRBD2; V gene: TRBV4-3; J gene: TRBJ2-3; CDR3 protein: CASSQTVLAGGSDTQYF; CDR3 DNA: TGCGCCAGCAGCCAGACCGTTTTAGCGGGGGGGTCAGATACGCAGTATTTT
clone size: -; D gene: -; V gene: TRBV5-8; J gene: TRBJ1-2; CDR3 protein: CASSLRGGYTF; CDR3 DNA: TGTGCCAGCAGCTTGCGAGGGGGCTACACCTTC
clone size: -; D gene: -; V gene: TRBV19; J gene: TRBJ1-1; CDR3 protein: CASSSSGEGTEAFF; CDR3 DNA: TGTGCCAGTAGTTCCTCCGGTGAGGGCACTGAAGCTTTCTTT
clone size: -; D gene: TRBD2; V gene: TRBV30; J gene: TRBJ2-3; CDR3 protein: CAWSLTSDADTQYF; CDR3 DNA: TGTGCCTGGAGCCTGACTAGCGACGCAGATACGCAGTATTTT
clone size: -; D gene: -; V gene: TRBV4-2; J gene: TRBJ2-7; CDR3 protein: CASSQDGQTEQYF; CDR3 DNA: TGTGCCAGCAGCCAAGATGGGCAGACCGAGCAGTACTTC
clone size: -; D gene: TRBD2; V gene: TRBV4-2; J gene: TRBJ2-3; CDR3 protein: CASSQVQDSGTADTQYF; CDR3 DNA: TGTGCCAGCAGCCAGGTCCAGGATAGCGGGACGGCAGATACGCAGTATTTT